This TCR beta chain was obtained from a study of blood T cell repertoires in COVID-19. Across the study: Material from acute and convalescent COVID-19 was sourced from the United States, Italy and Spain. T cells, B-cell-depleted T cells, or PBMCs provided the cDNA or gDNA that served as material.

Donors were grouped by their self-reported clinical history. The CDR3 spans 13 residues. V was cut by 5 bases and J by 5 bases, with 12 bases left in between. Germline assignment: CDR1 SGHTA and CDR2 FQGNSA. The data were produced by immunoSEQ multiplex PCR, yet TCRdb's version contains in-frame clones alone and is incomplete. Among roughly 240,000 clones listed, over 75% were seen once. This TCR was recovered from a woman in her 50s with acute COVID-19. J is TRBJ1-2 and V is TRBV7-2, with D possibly being TRBD1 (6 bases). Specimen: PBMCs or T cells enriched from blood (not recorded which). Written as DNA, the CDR3 is TGTGCCAGCAGCCCAAGGACAGAGTATGGCTACACCTTC. The encoded protein is CASSPRTEYGYTF.